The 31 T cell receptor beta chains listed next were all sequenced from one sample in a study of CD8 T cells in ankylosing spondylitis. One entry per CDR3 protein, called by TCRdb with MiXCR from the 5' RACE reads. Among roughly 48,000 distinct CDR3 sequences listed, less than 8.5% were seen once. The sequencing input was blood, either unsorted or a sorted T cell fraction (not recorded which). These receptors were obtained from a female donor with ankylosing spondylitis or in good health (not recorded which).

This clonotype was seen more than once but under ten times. CDR3 DNA sequence: TGCAGCGTTGAAGAACGGCCGGTTGCCACCGGGGAGCTGTTTTTT. It encodes CSVEERPVATGELFF. This chain links TRBV29-1 with TRBJ2-2, with D unresolved. V was cut by 0 bases and J by 4 bases, with 12 bases left in between. The germline V gene has CDR1 SQVTM and CDR2 ANQGSEA. CDR3 length equals 15 residues.

DNA for the CDR3: TGTGCCAGCAGCTCCGGGGCAGGGCCCACAGATACGCAGTATTTT. Its protein is CASSSGAGPTDTQYF. The chain has TRBV7-9 and TRBJ2-3, with D perhaps matching TRBD1 or TRBD2 (5 bases each). The germline V gene has CDR1 SEHNR and CDR2 FQNEAQ (reference sequence). Trimming left V 4 bases short and J 2 bases short, with 13 bases between. CDR3 length: 15 amino acids.

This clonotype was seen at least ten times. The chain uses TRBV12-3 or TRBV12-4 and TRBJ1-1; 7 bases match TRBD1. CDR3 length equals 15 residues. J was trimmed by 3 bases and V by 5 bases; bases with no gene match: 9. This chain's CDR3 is CASSAYRGKDTEAFF. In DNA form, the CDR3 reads TGTGCCAGCAGTGCCTACAGGGGTAAGGACACTGAAGCTTTCTTT.

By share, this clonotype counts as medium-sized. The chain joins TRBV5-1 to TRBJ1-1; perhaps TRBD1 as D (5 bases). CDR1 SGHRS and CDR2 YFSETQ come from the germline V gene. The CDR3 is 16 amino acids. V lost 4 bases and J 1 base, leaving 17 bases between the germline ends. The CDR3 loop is CASSPRQGGANTEAFF. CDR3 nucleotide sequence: TGCGCCAGCAGCCCGCGCCAGGGAGGGGCGAACACTGAAGCTTTCTTT.

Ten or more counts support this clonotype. The CDR3 protein is CASSGQGGRETQYF. The CDR3 bases are TGTGCCAGCAGCGGACAGGGCGGTAGGGAGACCCAGTACTTC. The chain couples TRBV25-1 to TRBJ2-5, with TRBD1 matching over 8 bases. The V gene end was trimmed by 6 bases and the J gene end by 5 bases; junction bases not matched to a gene: 8. Germline values: CDR1 MGHDK, CDR2 SYGVNS. The CDR3 spans 14 residues. The complete variable domain, with remaining parts taken from reference TRBV25-1 and TRBJ2-5, reads EADIYQTPRYLVIGTGKKITLECSQTMGHDKMYWYQQDPGMELHLIHYSYGVNSTEKGDLSSESTVSRIRTEHFPLTLESARPSHTSQYLCASSGQGGRETQYFGPGTRLLVL.

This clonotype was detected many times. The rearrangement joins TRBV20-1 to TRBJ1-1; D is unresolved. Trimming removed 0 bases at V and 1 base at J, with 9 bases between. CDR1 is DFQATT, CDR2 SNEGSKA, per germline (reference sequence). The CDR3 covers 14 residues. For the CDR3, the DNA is TGCAGTGCTAGAGAAAGTCCGACGAACACTGAAGCTTTCTTT. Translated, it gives CSARESPTNTEAFF.

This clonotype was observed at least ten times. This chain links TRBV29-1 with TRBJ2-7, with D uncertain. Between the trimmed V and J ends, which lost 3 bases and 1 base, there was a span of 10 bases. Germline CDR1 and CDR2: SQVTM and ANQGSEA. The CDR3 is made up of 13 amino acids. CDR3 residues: CSVELGISYEQYF. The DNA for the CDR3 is TGCAGCGTTGAGCTGGGAATTTCCTACGAGCAGTACTTC.

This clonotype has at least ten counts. The CDR3 reads CASSFPGGDTQYF. The DNA of the CDR3 is TGTGCCAGCAGTTTCCCAGGGGGAGATACGCAGTATTTT. The rearrangement joins TRBV28 to TRBJ2-3; TRBD1 aligns across 7 bases. Unmatched junction bases numbered 2, after V lost 3 bases and J lost 5 bases. CDR1 MDHEN and CDR2 SYDVKM come from the germline V gene. CDR3 length: 13 amino acids. The full variable domain, with the rest looked up from reference TRBV28 and TRBJ2-3, is DVKVTQSSRYLVKRTGEKVFLECVQDMDHENMFWYRQDPGLGLRLIYFSYDVKMKEKGDIPEGYSVSREKKERFSLILESASTNQTSMYLCASSFPGGDTQYFGPGTRLTVL.

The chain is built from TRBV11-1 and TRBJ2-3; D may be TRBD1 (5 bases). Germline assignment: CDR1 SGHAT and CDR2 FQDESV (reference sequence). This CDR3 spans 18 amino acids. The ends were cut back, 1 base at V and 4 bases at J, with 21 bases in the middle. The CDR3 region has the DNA TGTGCCAGCAGCTTAGGTTCGACCGAGACAGCTTATTCAGATACGCAGTATTTT. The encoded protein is CASSLGSTETAYSDTQYF.

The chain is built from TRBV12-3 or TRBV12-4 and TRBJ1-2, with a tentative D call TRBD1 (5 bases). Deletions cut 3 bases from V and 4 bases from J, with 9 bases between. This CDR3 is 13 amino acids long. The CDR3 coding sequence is TGTGCCAGCAGTTTCGGGGGGGGCTATGGCTACACCTTC. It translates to CASSFGGGYGYTF.

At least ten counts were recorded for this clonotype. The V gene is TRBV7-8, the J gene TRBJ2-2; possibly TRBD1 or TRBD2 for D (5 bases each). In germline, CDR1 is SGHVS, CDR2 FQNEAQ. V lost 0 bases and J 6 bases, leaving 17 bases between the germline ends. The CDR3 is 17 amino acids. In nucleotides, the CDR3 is TGTGCCAGCAGCTTAGCAGTAACAGGCGTGAGGGCCGGGGAGCTGTTTTTT. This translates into CASSLAVTGVRAGELFF.

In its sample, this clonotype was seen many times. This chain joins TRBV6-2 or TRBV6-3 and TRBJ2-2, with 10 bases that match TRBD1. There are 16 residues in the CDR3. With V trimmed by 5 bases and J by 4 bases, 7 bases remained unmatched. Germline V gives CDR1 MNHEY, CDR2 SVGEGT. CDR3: CASSPGQGGFTGELFF. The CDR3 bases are TGTGCCAGCAGTCCCGGACAGGGGGGCTTCACCGGGGAGCTGTTTTTT.

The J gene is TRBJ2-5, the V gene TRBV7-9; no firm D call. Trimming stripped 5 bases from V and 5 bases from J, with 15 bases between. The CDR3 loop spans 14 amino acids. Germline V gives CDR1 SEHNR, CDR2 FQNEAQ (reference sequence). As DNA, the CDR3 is TGTGCCAGCAGCCTTGGGCGCCTGGGGGAGACCCAGTACTTC. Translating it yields CASSLGRLGETQYF. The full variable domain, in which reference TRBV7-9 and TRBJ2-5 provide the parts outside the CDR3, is DTGVSQNPRHKITKRGQNVTFRCDPISEHNRLYWYRQTLGQGPEFLTYFQNEAQLEKSRLLSDRFSAERPKGSFSTLEIQRTEQGDSAMYLCASSLGRLGETQYFGPGTRLLVL.

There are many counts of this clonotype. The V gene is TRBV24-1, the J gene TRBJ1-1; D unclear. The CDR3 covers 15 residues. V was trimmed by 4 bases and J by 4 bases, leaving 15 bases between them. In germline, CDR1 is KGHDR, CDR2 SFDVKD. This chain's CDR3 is CATSEGPSAATEAFF. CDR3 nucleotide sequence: TGTGCCACCAGTGAAGGACCGTCTGCCGCCACTGAAGCTTTCTTT.

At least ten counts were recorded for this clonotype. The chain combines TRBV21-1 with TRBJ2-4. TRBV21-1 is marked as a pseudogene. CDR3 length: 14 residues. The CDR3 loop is CAGLLGVSKNIQYF. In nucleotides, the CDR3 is TGTGCCGGCTTGCTCGGGGTTTCCAAAAACATTCAGTACTTC.

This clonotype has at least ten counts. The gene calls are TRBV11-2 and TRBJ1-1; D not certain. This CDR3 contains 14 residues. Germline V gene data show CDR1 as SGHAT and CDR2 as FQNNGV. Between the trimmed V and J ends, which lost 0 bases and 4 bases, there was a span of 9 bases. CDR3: CASSLDPGSTEAFF. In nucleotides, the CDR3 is TGTGCCAGCAGCTTAGATCCAGGCAGCACTGAAGCTTTCTTT.

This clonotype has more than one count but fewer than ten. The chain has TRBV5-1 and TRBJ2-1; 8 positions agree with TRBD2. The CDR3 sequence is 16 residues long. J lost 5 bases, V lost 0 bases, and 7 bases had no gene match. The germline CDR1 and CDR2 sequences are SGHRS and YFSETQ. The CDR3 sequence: CASSLEGSGGNNEQFF. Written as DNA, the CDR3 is TGCGCCAGCAGCTTGGAAGGGTCGGGGGGGAACAATGAGCAGTTCTTC.

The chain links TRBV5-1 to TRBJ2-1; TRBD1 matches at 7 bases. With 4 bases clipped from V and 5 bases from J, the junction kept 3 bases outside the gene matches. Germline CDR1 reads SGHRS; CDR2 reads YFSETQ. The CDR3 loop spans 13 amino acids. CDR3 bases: TGCGCCAGCAGCCCGGGACAGAACAATGAGCAGTTCTTC. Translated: CASSPGQNNEQFF.

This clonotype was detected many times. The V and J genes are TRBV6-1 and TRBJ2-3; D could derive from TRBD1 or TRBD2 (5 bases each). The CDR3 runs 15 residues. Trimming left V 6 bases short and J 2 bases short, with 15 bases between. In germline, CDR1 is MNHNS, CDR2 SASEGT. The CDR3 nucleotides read TGTGCCAGCAGGCCAACCGGGACGGACACAGATACGCAGTATTTT. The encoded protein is CASRPTGTDTDTQYF.

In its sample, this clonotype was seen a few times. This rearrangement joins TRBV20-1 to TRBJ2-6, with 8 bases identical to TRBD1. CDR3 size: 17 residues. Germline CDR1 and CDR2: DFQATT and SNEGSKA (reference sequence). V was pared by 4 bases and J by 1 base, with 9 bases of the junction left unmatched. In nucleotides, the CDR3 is TGCAGTGCTAAGAGGGGACAGGCGCTTTCTGGGGCCAACGTCCTGACTTTC. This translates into CSAKRGQALSGANVLTF.

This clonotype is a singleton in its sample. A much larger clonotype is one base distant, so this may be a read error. The DNA of the CDR3 is TGTGCCAGCAGCTTCATAGCGGGGGGCTCTGGGGAGCTGCTTTTT. It codes for CASSFIAGGSGELLF. The chain employs TRBV11-2 and TRBJ2-2; 10 bases map to TRBD2. This CDR3 comprises 15 residues. CDR1 and CDR2 from the germline V gene are SGHAT and FQNNGV.

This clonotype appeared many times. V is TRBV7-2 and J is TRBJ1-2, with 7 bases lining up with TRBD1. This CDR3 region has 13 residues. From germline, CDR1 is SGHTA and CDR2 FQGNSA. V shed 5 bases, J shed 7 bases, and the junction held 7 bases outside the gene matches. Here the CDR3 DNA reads TGTGCCAGCAGCGCGATAAACAGGGGTGGCTACACCTTC. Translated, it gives CASSAINRGGYTF. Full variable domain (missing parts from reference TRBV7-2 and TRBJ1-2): GAGVSQSPSNKVTEKGKDVELRCDPISGHTALYWYRQSLGQGLEFLIYFQGNSAPDKSGLPSDRFSAERTGGSVSTLTIQRTQQEDSAVYLCASSAINRGGYTFGSGTRLTVV.

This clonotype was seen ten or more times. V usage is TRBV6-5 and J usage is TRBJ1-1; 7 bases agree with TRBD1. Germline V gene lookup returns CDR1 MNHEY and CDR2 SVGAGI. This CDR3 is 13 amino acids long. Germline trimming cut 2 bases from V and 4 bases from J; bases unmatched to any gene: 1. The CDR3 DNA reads TGTGCCAGCAGTTACGACAGGGTCACTGAAGCTTTCTTT. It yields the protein CASSYDRVTEAFF.

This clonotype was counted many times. This CDR3 reads CSAPRGYSNQPQHF. CDR3 coding DNA: TGCAGTGCCCCCCGGGGGTATAGCAATCAGCCCCAGCATTTT. The J gene is TRBJ1-5, the V gene TRBV20-1; tentative D call: TRBD1 (5 bases). This CDR3 is built from 14 residues. Trimming left V 6 bases short and J 0 bases short, with 12 bases between. Germline-derived CDR1 and CDR2 are DFQATT and SNEGSKA (reference sequence).

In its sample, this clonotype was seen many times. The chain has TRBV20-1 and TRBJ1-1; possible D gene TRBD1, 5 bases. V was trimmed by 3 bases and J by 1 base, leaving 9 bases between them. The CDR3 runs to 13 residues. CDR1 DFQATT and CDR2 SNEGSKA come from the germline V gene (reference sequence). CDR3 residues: CSASLGPNTEAFF. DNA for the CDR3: TGCAGTGCTAGCCTGGGGCCGAACACTGAAGCTTTCTTT.

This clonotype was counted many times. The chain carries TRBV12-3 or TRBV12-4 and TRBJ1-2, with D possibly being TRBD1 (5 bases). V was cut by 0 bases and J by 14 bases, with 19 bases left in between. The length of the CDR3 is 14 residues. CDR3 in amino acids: CASSLALSRGDATF. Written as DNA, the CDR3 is TGTGCCAGCAGTTTAGCCCTTAGTAGGGGAGATGCGACCTTC.

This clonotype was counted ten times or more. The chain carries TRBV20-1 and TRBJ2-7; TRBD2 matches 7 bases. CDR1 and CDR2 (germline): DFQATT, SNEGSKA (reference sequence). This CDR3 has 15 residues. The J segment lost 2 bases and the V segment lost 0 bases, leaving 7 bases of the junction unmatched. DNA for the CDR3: TGCAGTGCTAGAGATGGGAAGCGGGGCACCTACGAGCAGTACTTC. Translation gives CSARDGKRGTYEQYF.

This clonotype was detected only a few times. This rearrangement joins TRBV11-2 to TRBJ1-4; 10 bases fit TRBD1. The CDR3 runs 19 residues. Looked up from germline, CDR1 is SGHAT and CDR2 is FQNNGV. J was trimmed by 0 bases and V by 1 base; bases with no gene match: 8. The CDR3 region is CASSLGSDRGVATNEKLFF. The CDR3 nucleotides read TGTGCCAGCAGCTTAGGGTCGGACAGGGGGGTTGCAACTAATGAAAAACTGTTTTTT.

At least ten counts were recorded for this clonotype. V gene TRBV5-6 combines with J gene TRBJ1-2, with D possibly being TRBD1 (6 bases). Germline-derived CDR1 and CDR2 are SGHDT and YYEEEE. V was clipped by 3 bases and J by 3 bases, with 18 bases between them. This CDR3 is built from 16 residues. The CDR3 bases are TGTGCCAGCAGCTCGGTCCGCTTCGGACAGTACTATGGCTACACCTTC. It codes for CASSSVRFGQYYGYTF.

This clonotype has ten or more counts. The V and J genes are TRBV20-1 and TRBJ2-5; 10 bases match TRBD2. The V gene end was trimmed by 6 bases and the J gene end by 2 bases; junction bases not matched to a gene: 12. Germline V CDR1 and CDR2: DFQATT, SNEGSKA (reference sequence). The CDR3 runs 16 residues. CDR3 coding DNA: TGCAGTGCCCGGCCACTTACTAGCGGGGTACAAGAGACCCAGTACTTC. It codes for CSARPLTSGVQETQYF.

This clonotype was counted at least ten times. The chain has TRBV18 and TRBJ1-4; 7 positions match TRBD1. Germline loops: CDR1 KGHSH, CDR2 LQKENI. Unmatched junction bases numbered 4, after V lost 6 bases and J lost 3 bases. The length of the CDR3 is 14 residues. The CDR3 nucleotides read TGTGCCAGCTCCCAGGGACAGCCTAATGAAAAACTGTTTTTT. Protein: CASSQGQPNEKLFF. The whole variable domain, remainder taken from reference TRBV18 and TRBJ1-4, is NAGVMQNPRHLVRRRGQEARLRCSPMKGHSHVYWYRQLPEEGLKFMVYLQKENIIDESGMPKERFSAEFPKEGPSILRIQQVVRGDSAAYFCASSQGQPNEKLFFGSGTQLSVL.